This is a list of T cell receptor beta chains from one sample in a study of shared clonotypes between healthy human individuals. The assay was immunoSEQ multiplex PCR, and TCRdb's table has in-frame clones only and misses some. The table lists roughly 2,300,000 clones, around 92% of them singletons. Sequencing used naive CD4+ T cells from PBMCs. The receptors come from a young man in good health. Some clones in this sample may be carry-over from other donors' samples. The CDR3 runs from the conserved cysteine through the conserved F or W. Each record gives: V gene, D gene, J gene, clone size, CDR3 DNA, CDR3 protein. D genes are given only for firm matches. Rows may omit the clone size; those that give it use once, few, many or a size class.

>TRBV5-4|-|TRBJ1-1|-
TGTGCCAGCTGGGGATCGGCTGAAGCTTTCTTT
CASWGSAEAFF
>TRBV25-1|-|TRBJ1-2|once
TGTGCCAGCAGTGAATCGGGGGTCCGGGGTGGCTACACCTTC
CASSESGVRGGYTF
>TRBV30|-|TRBJ1-2|-
TGTGCCGCTGCTCCTAACTATGGCTACACCTTC
CAAAPNYGYTF
>TRBV6-1|-|TRBJ2-4|once
TGTGCCAGCAGTGGAATAATGGGGGTCATTCAGTACTTC
CASSGIMGVIQYF
>TRBV7-2|-|TRBJ1-3|once
TGTGCCAGCAGCACCCCAGGGGCCTTCTCTGGAAACACCATATATTTT
CASSTPGAFSGNTIYF
>TRBV6-6|TRBD1|TRBJ2-7|-
TGTGCCAGCAGCAGCCGGGACAGATCTTCTTACGAGCAGTACTTC
CASSSRDRSSYEQYF
>TRBV5-1|-|TRBJ1-1|-
TGCGCCAGCAGCTGGCGGACAGAAATGAACACTGAAGCTTTCTTT
CASSWRTEMNTEAFF
>TRBV7-9|-|TRBJ1-6|-
TGTGCCAGCAGCCTAGGTCCCCGAGGCTATAATTCACCCCTCCACTTT
CASSLGPRGYNSPLHF
>TRBV5-1|-|TRBJ1-3|-
TGCGCCAGCAGTGACTCTCAGCCCTTCTCTGGGGACACCATATATTTT
CASSDSQPFSGDTIYF
>TRBV28|TRBD1|TRBJ1-2|-
TGTGCCAGCAGTTCCCCCCCGGGACAGATATATGGCTACACCTTC
CASSSPPGQIYGYTF
>TRBV6-6|-|TRBJ1-1|-
TGTGCCAGCAGTTCTGCGGGGACGGTGGGAGCTTTCTTT
CASSSAGTVGAFF
>TRBV7-2|-|TRBJ1-2|-
TGTGCCAGCAGCTTAGAACCAGGTGTGGGCTACACCTTC
CASSLEPGVGYTF
>TRBV28|TRBD2|TRBJ2-1|-
TGTGCCAGCAGTTTATATAGCGGGAGGGATTACAATGAGCAGTTCTTC
CASSLYSGRDYNEQFF
>TRBV5-4|-|TRBJ1-5|-
TGTGCCAGCAGCTTGCCCAATCAGCCCCAGCATTTT
CASSLPNQPQHF
>TRBV5-1|-|TRBJ2-7|-
TGCGCCAGCAGCCCTCGGACCGACGCTTTTGCCTACGAGCAGTACTTC
CASSPRTDAFAYEQYF
>TRBV7-2|-|TRBJ2-3|-
TGTGCCAGCAGCTTTCGGGGTTCTGCAGATACGCAGTATTTT
CASSFRGSADTQYF
>TRBV5-1|-|TRBJ2-7|-
TGCGCCAGCAGCCCCGCTCCCAGGGTTGGCGAGCAGTACTTC
CASSPAPRVGEQYF
>TRBV6-1|-|TRBJ2-5|-
TGTGCCAGCAGTGAAGCCACAACAGGATTTCTAGGGACCCAGTACTTC
CASSEATTGFLGTQYF
>TRBV5-4|-|TRBJ1-2|-
TGTGCCAGCAGCGGCCCCGACCTTAACTATGGCTACACCTTC
CASSGPDLNYGYTF
>TRBV6-1|-|TRBJ1-2|-
TGTGCCAGCAGTGAAGGGCAGTACGGCTACACCTTC
CASSEGQYGYTF
>TRBV5-1|-|TRBJ1-4|-
TGCGCCAGCAGCCAGGATTCAGTGGATGAAAAACTGTTTTTT
CASSQDSVDEKLFF
>TRBV2|-|TRBJ1-1|few
TGTGCCAGCAGACAGGACAGAAGTGTCACTGAAGCTTTCTTT
CASRQDRSVTEAFF
>TRBV5-1|-|TRBJ1-2|-
TGCGCCAGCAGCTTGGGTCCAAATAACTATGGCTACACCTTC
CASSLGPNNYGYTF
>TRBV4-3|-|TRBJ2-5|once
TGCGCCAGCAGCCAAGATCTCCAGGAGACCCAGTACTTC
CASSQDLQETQYF
>TRBV7-3|-|TRBJ1-1|-
TGTGCCAGCAGCTTTGAGAAGTACACTGAAGCTTTCTTT
CASSFEKYTEAFF
>TRBV6-5|TRBD2|TRBJ2-7|-
TGTGCCAGCAGGCGACTAGCGGGAGGGGCCTACGAGCAGTACTTC
CASRRLAGGAYEQYF
>TRBV18|TRBD1|TRBJ2-3|-
TGTGCCAGCTCACGGGGACAGCGCCAAGGAGATACGCAGTATTTT
CASSRGQRQGDTQYF
>TRBV5-1|TRBD2|TRBJ2-5|-
TGCGCCAGCAGCCTAGGACTAGCGGACCCCGAGACCCAGTACTTC
CASSLGLADPETQYF
>TRBV4-2|TRBD2|TRBJ2-1|-
TGTGCCAGCAGCCAAGGACTAGCGGTCTACAATGAGCAGTTCTTC
CASSQGLAVYNEQFF
>TRBV7-2|TRBD1|TRBJ1-3|once
TGTGCCAGCAGCTTAGTTGGGACAGGGTCCGGAAACACCATATATTTT
CASSLVGTGSGNTIYF
>TRBV28|TRBD1|TRBJ1-2|-
TGTGCCAGCACTAGGGGGCAGCTGAACTATGGCTACACCTTC
CASTRGQLNYGYTF
>TRBV5-6|-|TRBJ1-4|-
TGTGCCAGCAGTTCGGGTCCTACAAGAGAAAAACTGTTTTTT
CASSSGPTREKLFF
>TRBV12-2|-|TRBJ1-2|-
TGTGCAAGTCGCTTACCCAATCAAGGGACCGCTGGCTACACCTTC
CASRLPNQGTAGYTF
>TRBV5-1|-|TRBJ2-5|once
TGCGCCAGCAGCTTGGTGCAAGAGACCCAGTACTTC
CASSLVQETQYF
>TRBV4-1|-|TRBJ2-5|once
TGCGCCAGCAGCCCCCCAGGGGCGACCCAGTACTTC
CASSPPGATQYF
>TRBV19|TRBD1|TRBJ2-7|-
TGTGCCACCTCCCGGACAGGGACCCACGAGCAGTACTTC
CATSRTGTHEQYF